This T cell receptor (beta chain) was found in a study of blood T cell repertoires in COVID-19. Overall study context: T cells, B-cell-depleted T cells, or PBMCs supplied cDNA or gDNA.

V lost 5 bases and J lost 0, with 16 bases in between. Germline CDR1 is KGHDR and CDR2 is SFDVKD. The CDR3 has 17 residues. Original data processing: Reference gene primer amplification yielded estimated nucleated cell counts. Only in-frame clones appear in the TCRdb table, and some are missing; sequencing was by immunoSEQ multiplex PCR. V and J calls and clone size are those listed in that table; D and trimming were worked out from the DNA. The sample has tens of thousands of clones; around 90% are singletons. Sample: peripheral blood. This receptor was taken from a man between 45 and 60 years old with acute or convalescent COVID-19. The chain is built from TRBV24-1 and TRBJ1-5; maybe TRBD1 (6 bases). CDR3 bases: TGTGCCACCAGTGGGGGGGGGACATTTGATAGCAATCAGCCCCAGCATTTT. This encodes CATSGGGTFDSNQPQHF.